The table lists the clone carrying this TCR beta chain with a few counts. Its antigen is currently unknown. The data were taken from a study of T cell repertoires in cytomegalovirus infection. About the study: The public TCR beta signatures pointed to both CMV infection and matching HLA type.

Study-level points and caveats: HLA-C-restricted, CMV-specific TCR beta clonotypes were dominant ex vivo. Cumulated frequencies of public TCR beta families served to identify carriers of CMV plus the relevant HLA.

The CDR3 contains 13 residues. Trimming left V 7 bases short and J 0 bases short, with 11 bases between. Germline V gene sequence: CDR1 SQVTM, CDR2 ANQGSEA. Via MiXCR, TCRdb re-called the reads, giving one row per CDR3 protein. The sample lists some 280,000 distinct CDR3 sequences; about an eighth were seen once. The source material was PBMCs. The clonotype originates from a human donor in good health (CMV status not recorded). Some clones in this sample may be carry-over from other donors' samples. The V gene is TRBV29-1, the J gene TRBJ2-3; no reliable D call. CDR3 bases: TGCAGCGGTGACACTCAGAGCACAGATACGCAGTATTTT. This encodes CSGDTQSTDTQYF.